The next 13 T cell receptor beta chains were all read from a single sample in a study of HIV-infected children after antiretroviral therapy interruption. RNA-based 3' RACE libraries used unique molecular identifiers. TCRdb recomputed calls from the 3' RACE reads with MiXCR, one row per CDR3 protein. Here the sample spans about 40,000 distinct CDR3 sequences, around 7% being singletons. Regarding treatment: PENTA 11 planned treatment interruption arm or continuous ART arm. The sample here was CD45RA+ CD4+ T cells from PBMCs, pooled from several time points, taken from a donor given antiretroviral therapy, either interrupted or continuous. Indicated subset: naive CD4+ CD45RA+ CD45RO- T cells. These receptors all stem from a pool of human donors with HIV.

This clonotype was counted many times. J is TRBJ2-1 and V is TRBV20-1; 9 bases align to TRBD2. The CDR3 totals 14 residues. Per the germline V gene, CDR1 is DFQATT and CDR2 is SNEGSKA (reference sequence). V lost 3 bases, J lost 6 bases, and 6 bases stayed unmatched. CDR3 residues: CSASRSGGFNEQFF. The CDR3 DNA reads as TGCAGTGCTAGTCGTAGCGGGGGCTTCAATGAGCAGTTCTTC.

This clonotype showed up many times. The chain recombines TRBV5-1 with TRBJ2-3; 11 bases align to TRBD2. Germline V gene sequence: CDR1 SGHRS, CDR2 YFSETQ. This CDR3 has 17 residues. The V and J ends lost 4 bases and 0 bases, in that order; junction bases with no gene match: 7. This chain's CDR3 is CASSPRTSGPSTDTQYF. Written as DNA, the CDR3 is TGCGCCAGCAGCCCGCGGACTAGCGGGCCTAGCACAGATACGCAGTATTTT.

This clonotype was seen many times. The rearrangement uses TRBV28 and TRBJ1-1; D unresolved. Germline-derived CDR1 and CDR2 are MDHEN and SYDVKM. V was cut by 3 bases and J by 10 bases, with 12 bases left in between. The CDR3 loop spans 12 amino acids. The CDR3 here is CASSLLDGRAFF. For the CDR3, the DNA is TGTGCCAGCAGTTTGTTGGATGGAAGAGCTTTCTTT.

This clonotype was counted at least ten times. The gene calls are TRBV20-1 and TRBJ2-7, with D possibly being TRBD2 (5 bases). Trimming took off 5 bases at V and 10 bases at J, with 15 bases between the two ends. This CDR3 has 11 amino acids. Per the germline V gene, CDR1 is DFQATT and CDR2 is SNEGSKA (reference sequence). The CDR3 is CSAVRLAEQYF. The CDR3 nucleotides read TGCAGTGCTGTGAGGCTAGCCGAACAGTACTTC.

Many counts were recorded for this clonotype. The V call is TRBV10-3, the J call TRBJ1-6; D not resolved. CDR1 is ENHRY and CDR2 is SYGVKD in the germline V gene. The ends were cut back, 6 bases at V and 4 bases at J, with 13 bases in the middle. This CDR3 is built from 15 residues. CDR3: CAIRPEGLYNSPLHF. The DNA for the CDR3 is TGTGCCATCAGGCCCGAAGGCCTTTATAATTCACCCCTCCACTTT.

In this sample, this clonotype turned up a few times. The chain carries TRBV27 and TRBJ1-2; no reliable D call. The V end was cut by 4 bases, the J end by 10 bases, with 16 bases between. CDR1 and CDR2 from the germline V gene are MNHEY and SMNVEV (reference sequence). CDR3 length equals 13 residues. Here the CDR3 reads CASSSRWDGAYTF. The CDR3 DNA is TGTGCCAGCAGTTCCCGTTGGGATGGTGCCTACACCTTC.

This clonotype was counted ten times or more. The chain combines TRBV28 with TRBJ1-2; D unresolved. The CDR3 contains 15 residues. Trimming took 4 bases from V and 4 from J, leaving 16 bases between them. CDR1 MDHEN and CDR2 SYDVKM come from the germline V gene. The DNA of the CDR3 is TGTGCCAGCAGTTCCAACGGACGTCTGGGCTATGGCTACACCTTC. Its translation: CASSSNGRLGYGYTF.

The sample holds many counts of this clonotype. The chain is built from TRBV20-1 and TRBJ2-5; a possible D gene is TRBD1 (6 bases). Germline V gene data show CDR1 as DFQATT and CDR2 as SNEGSKA (reference sequence). V lost 4 bases, J lost 2 bases, and 11 bases lay in between. The CDR3 consists of 13 residues. Here the CDR3 reads CSATRTAQETQYF. The DNA for the CDR3 is TGCAGTGCTACTAGGACAGCACAAGAGACCCAGTACTTC.

This clonotype was seen a few times. The CDR3 sequence: CSVLTDMNTEAFF. CDR3 DNA: TGCAGTGTATTGACAGACATGAACACTGAAGCTTTCTTT. The chain combines TRBV20-1 with TRBJ1-1, with D possibly being TRBD1 (5 bases). V was pared by 7 bases and J by 0 bases, with 12 bases between. From germline, CDR1 is DFQATT and CDR2 SNEGSKA (reference sequence). The length of the CDR3 is 13 residues.

The sample holds many counts of this clonotype. The V and J genes are TRBV25-1 and TRBJ2-4; a possible D gene is TRBD1 (5 bases). Germline CDR1 is MGHDK and CDR2 is SYGVNS. The CDR3 runs to 13 residues. The V end lost 9 bases, the J end lost 8 bases, and 17 bases lay between the germline ends. CDR3 coding DNA: TGTGCCAGTCAAGGGGCCCTGGTAGACATTCAGTACTTC. Translation: CASQGALVDIQYF.

This clonotype was counted many times. The chain combines TRBV7-7 with TRBJ2-2; TRBD1 matches 7 bases. Germline V gene sequence: CDR1 SSHAT, CDR2 FNYEAQ (reference sequence). V lost 5 bases to trimming and J lost 0 bases; unmatched junction nucleotides: 3. The CDR3 covers 15 residues. This CDR3 is CASSRGGANTGELFF. The CDR3 DNA reads TGTGCCAGCAGCCGAGGGGGCGCGAACACCGGGGAGCTGTTTTTT.

Many counts were recorded for this clonotype. The rearrangement uses TRBV11-2 and TRBJ2-1; 9 nucleotides match TRBD1. V lost 1 base and J lost 7; bases outside the gene matches: 8. Germline loops: CDR1 SGHAT, CDR2 FQNNGV. The CDR3 covers 16 residues. CDR3 in amino acids: CASSLVLQGQGNEQFF. The CDR3 region has the DNA TGTGCCAGCAGCTTAGTTTTACAGGGACAGGGAAATGAGCAGTTCTTC.

There are many counts of this clonotype. The chain couples TRBV20-1 to TRBJ1-5; D not certain. The germline V and J ends were trimmed by 6 bases and 10 bases, with 22 bases remaining between them. Germline CDR1 DFQATT, CDR2 SNEGSKA (reference sequence). The CDR3 runs 14 residues. The chain's CDR3 is CSAGVSGLSDPQHF. In DNA form, the CDR3 reads TGCAGTGCCGGCGTGTCAGGCCTTTCTGATCCCCAGCATTTT.